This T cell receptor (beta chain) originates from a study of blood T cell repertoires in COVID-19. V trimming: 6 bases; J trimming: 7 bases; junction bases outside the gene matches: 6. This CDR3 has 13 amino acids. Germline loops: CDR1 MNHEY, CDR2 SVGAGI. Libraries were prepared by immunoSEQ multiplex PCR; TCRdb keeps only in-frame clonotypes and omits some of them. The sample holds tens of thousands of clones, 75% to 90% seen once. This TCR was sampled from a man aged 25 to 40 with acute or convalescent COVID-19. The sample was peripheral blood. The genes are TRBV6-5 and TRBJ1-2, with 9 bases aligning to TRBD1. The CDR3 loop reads CASSDDRGFGYTF. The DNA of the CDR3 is TGTGCCAGCAGCGATGACAGGGGGTTTGGCTACACCTTC.